This is a list of T cell receptor beta chains from one sample in a study of beta chain features in type 1 diabetes. Produced via immunoSEQ multiplex PCR; TCRdb's table is partial and in-frame only. The sample contains some 370,000 clones, over 9% of which appear only once. The sequencing sample was made of central memory CD4+ T cells from blood. These receptors came from a man aged 25-45 years with type 1 diabetes. Each CDR3 is given with its conserved first and last residue. D genes are given only for firm matches. Some rows mark clone size as missing; the rest say once, few, many or name a class of expanded clone.

>few|TRBD2|TRBJ2-7|TRBV6-5
TGTGCCAGCAGTTACTCTACTAGCGGGACTAACGAGCAGTACTTC
CASSYSTSGTNEQYF
>-|-|TRBJ2-7|TRBV5-6
TGTGCCAGCAGCCCTTACCTCAGGAGAATCTCCTACGAGCAGTACTTC
CASSPYLRRISYEQYF
>-|-|TRBJ2-7|TRBV27
TGTGCCAGCAGTTTCCAGGGTAGCGGCTACGAGCAGTACTTC
CASSFQGSGYEQYF
>-|-|TRBJ2-4|TRBV5-1
TGCGCCAGCAGCCCGGACCCCCTAGCCAAAAACATTCAGTACTTC
CASSPDPLAKNIQYF
>-|TRBD1|TRBJ2-3|TRBV25-1
TGTGCCAGCAGTGTCACCGGACAGGGGCTCCTGACGCAGTATTTT
CASSVTGQGLLTQYF
>few|-|TRBJ2-7|TRBV4-1
TGCGCCAGCAGCCAAAAGGGAGGAGAGCAGTACTTC
CASSQKGGEQYF
>few|TRBD2|TRBJ2-7|TRBV4-3
TGCGCCAGCAGCCAAGAAACAGCGGGAGGGAGCGAGCAGTACTTC
CASSQETAGGSEQYF
>-|-|TRBJ2-5|TRBV6-1
TGTGCCAGCAGTGACAGGGGAGGAGAGACCCAGTACTTC
CASSDRGGETQYF
>few|TRBD1|TRBJ1-5|TRBV19
TGTGCCAGTAGTACCACCCACGGGACAGGGGCCACTCAGCCCCAGCATTTT
CASSTTHGTGATQPQHF
>few|-|TRBJ2-2|TRBV7-9
TGTGCCAGCAGCTTAACCAGAGAGAACACCGGGGAGCTGTTTTTT
CASSLTRENTGELFF
>-|-|TRBJ2-5|TRBV19
TGTGCCAGTAGTATGATGGGGGCCAACCAAGAGACCCAGTACTTC
CASSMMGANQETQYF
>few|-|TRBJ1-5|TRBV6-5
TGTGCCAGCGGGGGTAATCAGCCCCAGCATTTT
CASGGNQPQHF
>-|TRBD2|TRBJ2-2|TRBV19
TGTGCCAGTGGAGAGAGACTAGCAACCGGGGAGCTGTTTTTT
CASGERLATGELFF
>few|-|TRBJ2-1|TRBV6-1
TGTGCCAGCTCGACAGCCTACAATGAGCAGTTCTTC
CASSTAYNEQFF
>few|-|TRBJ2-2|TRBV5-4
TGTGCCAGCAGCTTTCACCAGAACACCGGGGAGCTGTTTTTT
CASSFHQNTGELFF
>-|-|TRBJ2-2|TRBV5-1
TGCGCCAGCAGCCCGGAGGGCAGGCCGAACACCGGGGAGCTGTTTTTT
CASSPEGRPNTGELFF
>many|-|TRBJ2-7|TRBV10-3
TGTGCCATCAGTGAGTCAGGGGGCTCCTACGAGCAGTACTTC
CAISESGGSYEQYF
>-|-|TRBJ1-3|TRBV19
TGTGCCAGTAGTCTGCATGTGGGGACCCTCTCTGGAAACACCATATATTTT
CASSLHVGTLSGNTIYF
>-|-|TRBJ2-6|TRBV19
TGTGCCAGTAGTATCGGGGACGTATCTTTTTCTGGGGCCAACGTCCTGACTTTC
CASSIGDVSFSGANVLTF
>-|-|TRBJ2-1|TRBV6-6
TGTGCCAGCAGTGCCGTAGATGAGCAGTTCTTC
CASSAVDEQFF
>many|TRBD2|TRBJ2-1|TRBV29-1
TGCAGCGTCGGAGGGGGGGCTAGCGGGAGTGGAAATGAGCAGTTCTTC
CSVGGGASGSGNEQFF